The TCR beta chain described here comes from a study of tumor and adjacent non-tumor tissue in lung cancer. CDR1 and CDR2 (germline): MNHEY, SVGEGT. The CDR3 loop spans 16 amino acids. The template was RNA from unsorted bulk tissue. TCRbeta libraries were built with three rounds of nested PCR, modified from ARM-PCR. TCRdb fed the multiplex PCR reads into MiXCR, producing one record per CDR3 protein. The repertoire consists of some 200,000 distinct CDR3 sequences, with 70% to 75% occurring once and the leading ten covering around 27%. As for this clonotype: The junction and the germline gene differ at one end; a read error may be behind it.

The source material was lung tumor tissue. The receptor was isolated from a man aged 55 to 70 with non-small cell lung cancer. The chain combines TRBV6-2 or TRBV6-3 with TRBJ2-3; 13 nucleotides agree with TRBD2. CDR3 sequence reads: CASSTGLAGRANTQYF. In DNA form, the CDR3 reads TGTGCAAGCAGTACGGGACTAGCGGGACGAGCAAATACGCAGTATTTT.